Listed below are T cell receptor beta chains from one sample, sequenced in a study of cytomegalovirus exposure and HLA in healthy donors. Profiled with immunoSEQ multiplex PCR; TCRdb holds only in-frame clones, not every one. The sample contains some 120,000 clones, approximately 80% of which appear only once. Sequenced material: PBMCs. The source is a man aged 18 to 30 in good health and CMV-seronegative. Each CDR3 is given without its conserved first and last residue. Fields, in order: J gene, V gene, CDR3 protein.

>TRBJ2-5|TRBV28
ASSSKGEGETQY
>TRBJ1-2|TRBV25-1
ASSGRDGYT
>TRBJ2-3|TRBV10-3
AISEGTSDTDTQY
>TRBJ2-5|TRBV7-3
ASSIQEQETQY
>TRBJ2-3|TRBV19
ASSRRATYSTDTQY
>TRBJ2-1|TRBV9
ASTSEGIFYNEQF
>TRBJ2-3|TRBV10-2
ASSGASGPAQY
>TRBJ1-1|TRBV27
ASSPRQGNTEAF
>TRBJ2-5|TRBV30
AWRSGGGGTQY
>TRBJ2-7|TRBV7-9
ASSWGVSEQY
>TRBJ2-7|TRBV10-1
ASTLEQNLYEQY
>TRBJ2-4|TRBV28
ASSLASGSAKNIQY
>TRBJ2-2|TRBV10-3
AVSAGTSGSGELF
>.|TRBV2
ASKLAGNSYEQY
>TRBJ1-5|TRBV6-6
ASRRTGGGNQPQH
>TRBJ2-7|TRBV29-1
SVEGLDRRTPYEQY
>TRBJ2-5|TRBV7-9
ASSPRTSEETQY
>TRBJ2-7|TRBV6-5
ASRKSGNSYEQY
>TRBJ2-1|TRBV11-3
ASSSEAGRAYNEQF
>TRBJ1-1|TRBV5-4
ASSPHYRGNTEAF
>TRBJ1-1|TRBV5-5
ASSPTWGVFDTEAF
>TRBJ2-2|TRBV7-2
ASSLVPQVSGELF
>TRBJ1-5|TRBV6-1
ASSISGNQPQH
>TRBJ1-4|TRBV11-2
ASSLGIGLQVEKLF
>TRBJ2-5|TRBV5-1
ASIQGIGETQY
>TRBJ2-5|TRBV4-1
ASSGINSRYEETQY
>TRBJ2-1|TRBV7-2
ASSSGTGYYNEQF
>TRBJ1-2|TRBV5-1
ASSPRGDSDGYT
>TRBJ2-1|TRBV5-4
ASSVTGVEQF
>TRBJ2-1|TRBV2
ASRTGESSYNEQF
>TRBJ2-1|TRBV11-2
ASSLRWTSGMVSYNEQF
>TRBJ2-1|TRBV7-9
ASSSSGSDEQF
>TRBJ2-7|TRBV7-2
ASSLTAGEGCEQY
>TRBJ1-6|TRBV7-9
ASSHRNSPLH
>TRBJ1-1|TRBV18
ASSGTGSPLGMNTEAF
>TRBJ2-1|TRBV15
ATGGQGIYNEQF
>TRBJ2-2|TRBV5-4
ASSLMVHGLPNTGELF
>TRBJ1-5|TRBV27
ASSVTGWSYQPQH
>TRBJ2-7|TRBV19
ASSIGTRGASYEQY
>TRBJ2-1|TRBV9
ASSEAGALSYNEQF
>TRBJ2-5|TRBV5-1
ASSPIGTQY